The 21 T cell receptor beta chains listed next were all sequenced from one sample in a study of early stage breast cancer tumors. TCRdb keeps only in-frame clones here, not all; method: immunoSEQ multiplex PCR. Among around 25,000 clones, over 60% were seen once, and the ten largest hold 7.5% to 10%. The material sequenced was breast tumor tissue. Receptors originate from a person aged 55 to 75 with breast cancer.

This clone appeared a single time. The genes are TRBV28 and TRBJ1-2; D not certain. This CDR3 is 14 amino acids long. Between the trimmed V and J ends, which lost 10 bases and 2 bases, there was a span of 17 bases. Germline assignment: CDR1 MDHEN and CDR2 SYDVKM. CDR3 DNA: TGTGCCACCCGACCGGAGAGAAGAAACTATGGCTACACCTTC. Translation gives CATRPERRNYGYTF.

The V call is TRBV5-4, the J call TRBJ2-2; D possibly corresponds to TRBD1 (6 bases). V lost 0 bases and J 4 bases, leaving 13 bases between the germline ends. The V gene's germline CDR1 is SGHNT and CDR2 YYREEE (reference sequence). The CDR3 is 16 residues long. Written as DNA, the CDR3 is TGTGCCAGCAGCTTGGGGACAGTGCGCGGCACCGGGGAGCTGTTTTTT. Translation gives CASSLGTVRGTGELFF.

This clone was recorded only once. The chain carries TRBV7-9 and TRBJ2-7, with D perhaps TRBD1 (5 bases). Germline assignment: CDR1 SEHNR and CDR2 FQNEAQ (reference sequence). V was cut by 8 bases and J by 6 bases, with 20 bases left in between. The CDR3 is made up of 14 amino acids. CDR3 DNA: TGTGCCAGCGGTGGGGCCTCCCAGGGCAGCGAGCAGTACTTC. Translated: CASGGASQGSEQYF.

This chain joins TRBV18 and TRBJ2-7; 7 positions match TRBD1. With 0 bases clipped from V and 2 bases from J, the junction kept 1 base outside the gene matches. Germline lookup yields CDR1 KGHSH and CDR2 LQKENI. CDR3 length: 14 residues. CDR3 nucleotides: TGTGCCAGCTCACCACCGGGACAGACCTACGAGCAGTACTTC. Residues: CASSPPGQTYEQYF.

The rearrangement links TRBV7-3 to TRBJ1-1; D possibly corresponds to TRBD1 (5 bases). CDR3 size: 13 residues. Trimming took 5 bases from V and 5 from J, leaving 12 bases between them. Germline assignment: CDR1 SGHTA and CDR2 FQGTGA. The DNA for the CDR3 is TGTGCCAGCAGCGTCGGGGGTCAGACTGAAGCTTTCTTT. As protein: CASSVGGQTEAFF.

A few counts support this clone. The chain has TRBV28 and TRBJ1-5; D remains unclear. The CDR3 is made up of 13 amino acids. Germline V lookup: CDR1 MDHEN, CDR2 SYDVKM. Trimming left V 2 bases short and J 9 bases short, with 11 bases between. CDR3 nucleotide sequence: TGTGCCAGCAGTTTACCCCCCCCTCGGCCCCAGCATTTT. Protein product: CASSLPPPRPQHF.

The rearrangement uses TRBV15 and TRBJ2-3; 14 bases match TRBD2. CDR3 length: 19 amino acids. The junction had 9 bases not matched to a gene; V was cut back by 1 base and J by 3 bases. CDR1 and CDR2 from the germline V gene are LNHNV and YYDKDF (reference sequence). The CDR3 is CATSRAGRGTSGRTDTQYF. DNA for the CDR3: TGTGCCACCAGCAGAGCGGGTCGCGGGACTAGCGGGAGAACAGATACGCAGTATTTT.

This clone was recorded once. The DNA is omitted, as the CDR3 cannot be located on it reliably, and the CDR3 follows TCRdb's listing. CDR3 protein: CASSSSDRAYNEQFF. The chain couples TRBV27 to TRBJ2-1; the D call of TRBD1 is as the table states it, not checked on the DNA. The CDR3 is 15 amino acids in total, end residues counted. CDR1 and CDR2 (germline): MNHEY, SMNVEV (reference sequence).

The rearrangement uses TRBV5-1 and TRBJ1-1; 12 bases line up with TRBD1. Unmatched junction bases numbered 7, after V lost 5 bases and J lost 8 bases. CDR1 and CDR2 (germline): SGHRS, YFSETQ. The CDR3 runs to 14 residues. For the CDR3, the DNA is TGCGCCAGCAGTCCCGGGACAGGGGGCGTAGAAGCTTTCTTT. Translation gives CASSPGTGGVEAFF.

This clone has more than one count but fewer than ten. This chain links TRBV29-1 with TRBJ1-5; weak D call: TRBD1 (5 bases). CDR1 and CDR2 from the germline V gene are SQVTM and ANQGSEA. The CDR3 contains 14 residues. Trimming removed 6 bases from V and 4 bases from J, with 16 bases in between. The CDR3 DNA sequence: TGCAGCGTGGGGTGGGGCCAGGGTAATCAGCCCCAGCATTTT. It yields the protein CSVGWGQGNQPQHF.

The chain joins TRBV4-1 to TRBJ2-5; unclear D gene. There are 16 residues in the CDR3. Germline CDR1 is MGHRA and CDR2 is YSYEKL. Trimming cost V 6 bases and J 0 bases, with 17 bases left between them. The CDR3 spells CASSPRGVRNQETQYF. In DNA form, the CDR3 reads TGCGCCAGCAGTCCGCGTGGCGTGCGGAACCAAGAGACCCAGTACTTC.

This sequence joins TRBV5-1 and TRBJ2-7, with TRBD1 matching over 8 bases. Germline V gene data show CDR1 as SGHRS and CDR2 as YFSETQ. V was pared by 6 bases and J by 1 base, with 9 bases of the junction left unmatched. The CDR3 length is 15 residues. This CDR3 is CASTRTGTGSYEQYF. In nucleotides, the CDR3 is TGCGCCAGCACCCGGACAGGGACAGGATCCTACGAGCAGTACTTC.

Turning to this clone: One end of the junction fails to match germline, which may point to a read error. The gene calls are TRBV10-3 and TRBJ2-7; TRBD2 aligns across 12 bases. The CDR3 runs 14 residues. CDR1 ENHRY and CDR2 SYGVKD come from the germline V gene. CDR3 nucleotides: TGTGCCAGCAGTACCAGGGGAGGACTAGCGGGATGGTACTTC. Encoded protein: CASSTRGGLAGWYF.

The chain joins TRBV5-1 to TRBJ1-1, with no clear D. The CDR3 covers 14 residues. V was clipped by 6 bases and J by 4 bases, with 16 bases between them. Germline CDR1 SGHRS, CDR2 YFSETQ. In DNA form, the CDR3 reads TGCGCCAGCATCAGCCAAAACGGCGGCACTGAAGCTTTCTTT. As protein: CASISQNGGTEAFF.

The V gene is TRBV5-5, the J gene TRBJ2-7; D might be TRBD1 (5 bases). The V gene's germline CDR1 is SGHKS and CDR2 YYEKEE (reference sequence). Trimming removed 4 bases from V and 3 bases from J, with 8 bases in between. This CDR3 has 12 amino acids. DNA of the CDR3: TGTGCCAGCAGCCCCGACAGCTACGAGCAGTACTTC. Its translation is CASSPDSYEQYF.

The CDR3 spells CASSEGQVPNYGYTF. The DNA for the CDR3 is TGTGCCAGCAGTGAAGGACAGGTGCCTAACTATGGCTACACCTTC. The chain carries TRBV6-1 and TRBJ1-2; the D gene is possibly TRBD1 (6 bases). The length of the CDR3 is 15 residues. Germline lookup yields CDR1 MNHNS and CDR2 SASEGT. The V end was cut by 1 base, the J end by 0 bases, with 9 bases between.

V is TRBV20-1 and J is TRBJ1-1; D gene uncertain. Trimming cost V 6 bases and J 0 bases, with 5 bases left between them. The CDR3 consists of 11 residues. Germline V gene data show CDR1 as DFQATT and CDR2 as SNEGSKA (reference sequence). Here the CDR3 DNA reads TGCAGTGCGAGCATGAACACTGAAGCTTTCTTT. It codes for CSASMNTEAFF.

The chain links TRBV6-1 to TRBJ2-6; D not certain. This CDR3 is built from 14 residues. V was trimmed by 7 bases and J by 0 bases, leaving 7 bases between them. Per the germline V gene, CDR1 is MNHNS and CDR2 is SASEGT. CDR3 coding DNA: TGTGCCAGCACCGCGATCTCTGGGGCCAACGTCCTGACTTTC. It specifies CASTAISGANVLTF.

Judged by abundance, this clone is medium-sized. This chain connects TRBV6-7 to TRBJ2-7; tentative D call: TRBD1 (6 bases). TRBV6-7 falls under the ORF class, with uncertain function. The V end lost 8 bases, the J end lost 6 bases, and 14 bases lay between the germline ends. This CDR3 contains 12 residues. This CDR3 is CASDQGPSEQYF. In DNA form, the CDR3 reads TGTGCCAGCGATCAGGGGCCAAGCGAGCAGTACTTC.

The chain is built from TRBV11-3 and TRBJ2-5; no firm D call. Trimming removed 0 bases from V and 4 bases from J, with 9 bases in between. The CDR3 has 14 amino acids. Germline V gene lookup returns CDR1 SGHNT and CDR2 YENEEA. Here the CDR3 DNA reads TGTGCCAGCAGCTTAGAACATTTTGGAGAGACCCAGTACTTC. It codes for CASSLEHFGETQYF.

This chain joins TRBV2 and TRBJ2-2; tentative D call: TRBD1 (6 bases). This CDR3 contains 16 residues. The V end lost 6 bases, the J end lost 2 bases, and 16 bases lay between the germline ends. Per germline, CDR1 SNHLY and CDR2 FYNNEI. In DNA, the CDR3 is TGTGCCAGCAGGACACTCCCGGGACATAACACCGGGGAGCTGTTTTTT. Amino acid sequence: CASRTLPGHNTGELFF.